The 11 T cell receptor beta chains presented below share a single source sample, sequenced in a study of beta chain features in type 1 diabetes. The study reverse transcribed the entire isolated RNA, so it sequenced expressed TCRB transcripts. The protocol was immunoSEQ multiplex PCR, while the TCRdb copy is restricted to in-frame clones and leaves out a portion. The profile covers 390,000 or so clones, with 11% to 15% appearing a single time and roughly 0.036% taken by the ten largest. The specimen sequenced was naive CD4+ T cells from blood. The origin of the receptors is a young man in good health.

This clone has only a few counts. V gene TRBV18 combines with J gene TRBJ2-3; D gene uncertain. CDR1 is KGHSH and CDR2 is LQKENI in the germline V gene. Trimming removed 5 bases from V and 5 bases from J, with 8 bases in between. The CDR3 has 12 residues. The CDR3 sequence is CASSSARDTQYF. The DNA of the CDR3 is TGTGCCAGCTCATCGGCGCGAGATACGCAGTATTTT.

The chain couples TRBV21-1 to TRBJ1-2. TRBV21-1 is a recognized pseudogene. The CDR3 length is 12 residues. The CDR3 coding sequence is TGTGCCAGCGGACGGGAACAGGATGGCTACACCTTC. This encodes CASGREQDGYTF.

This clone has a handful of counts. V gene TRBV7-2 combines with J gene TRBJ1-3; D not certain. V lost 2 bases to trimming and J lost 4 bases, with 6 bases between them. CDR1 and CDR2 from the germline V gene are SGHTA and FQGNSA. This CDR3 comprises 13 residues. CDR3 sequence: CASSLLRGNTIYF. The CDR3 region has the DNA TGTGCCAGCAGCTTATTGCGAGGAAACACCATATATTTT.

J is TRBJ1-5 and V is TRBV30, with a possible D match to TRBD1 (5 bases). V was shortened by 0 bases and J by 7 bases, with 13 bases between the two germline ends. In germline, CDR1 is GTSNPN, CDR2 SVGIG (reference sequence). This CDR3 has 14 amino acids. The CDR3 DNA is TGTGCCTGGAGTGTAACCCAGGGCGGACAGCCCCAGCATTTT. It yields the protein CAWSVTQGGQPQHF.

The chain has TRBV5-1 and TRBJ1-1; D remains unclear. Per the germline V gene, CDR1 is SGHRS and CDR2 is YFSETQ. The CDR3 runs 16 residues. The V end lost 4 bases, the J end lost 4 bases, and 20 bases lay between the germline ends. CDR3 nucleotide sequence: TGCGCCAGCAGCCACCCTGTTGGTCAGCGGGTCACTGAAGCTTTCTTT. It specifies CASSHPVGQRVTEAFF.

The chain combines TRBV6-5 with TRBJ1-1; 8 bases match TRBD1. The CDR3 consists of 15 residues. In germline, CDR1 is MNHEY, CDR2 SVGAGI. The junction had 8 bases not matched to a gene; V was cut back by 4 bases and J by 4 bases. The CDR3 DNA reads TGTGCCAGCAGTTCAGGGGGCGGTTGGGGCACTGAAGCTTTCTTT. It yields the protein CASSSGGGWGTEAFF.

The sample holds a few counts of this clone. The chain carries TRBV7-9 and TRBJ2-3; no firm D call. Germline lookup yields CDR1 SEHNR and CDR2 FQNEAQ (reference sequence). Trimming pared 1 base from V and 1 base from J, leaving 9 bases between. The CDR3 consists of 15 residues. The CDR3 loop is CASSLGPAGTDTQYF. CDR3 bases: TGTGCCAGCAGCTTAGGGCCAGCCGGCACAGATACGCAGTATTTT.

This clone occurred a few times. The genes are TRBV13 and TRBJ1-2, with D uncertain. The V end was cut by 2 bases, the J end by 4 bases, with 8 bases between. Germline loops: CDR1 PRHDT, CDR2 FYEKMQ (reference sequence). The CDR3 has 13 amino acids. CDR3 DNA: TGTGCCAGCAGCTTAAGGCGGTCCTATGGCTACACCTTC. Amino acid sequence: CASSLRRSYGYTF.

The CDR3 bases are TGCGCCAGCAGCTTGGCTCCGACAGGGGGGTACAATGAGCAGTTCTTC. The encoded protein is CASSLAPTGGYNEQFF. The J gene is TRBJ2-1, the V gene TRBV5-1, with TRBD1 matching 9 bases. The CDR3 totals 16 residues. Germline-derived CDR1 and CDR2 are SGHRS and YFSETQ. J was trimmed by 4 bases and V by 0 bases; bases with no gene match: 5.

This chain links TRBV9 with TRBJ2-5; perhaps TRBD2 as D (6 bases). Germline assignment: CDR1 SGDLS and CDR2 YYNGEE. The CDR3 extends over 16 amino acids. V was trimmed by 4 bases and J by 4 bases, leaving 20 bases between them. DNA of the CDR3: TGTGCCAGCAGCTCTCGGGACTCCCAGGCTGCAGAGACCCAGTACTTC. Translated, it gives CASSSRDSQAAETQYF.

This clone was detected only a few times. V usage is TRBV7-2 and J usage is TRBJ2-5; either TRBD1 or TRBD2 may supply D (6 bases each). Trimming left V 2 bases short and J 5 bases short, with 18 bases between. This CDR3 region has 16 residues. CDR1 is SGHTA, CDR2 FQGNSA, per germline. CDR3 in amino acids: CASSLRGAGLVETQYF. CDR3 DNA: TGTGCCAGCAGCTTAAGGGGGGCGGGCCTGGTGGAGACCCAGTACTTC.